This record covers a single TCR beta chain. Its target is unknown. These data originate in a study of CD8+ T cells in alopecia areata. Overall study findings and caveats: Lesional scalp exceeded normal scalp in clonality, especially in alopecia totalis/universalis. Resident alphabeta T cells of normal skin are also sequenced in scalp samples. Just one nonresponder means the tie between baseline CD8+ expansion and response stays uncertain.

After removal of 5 bases from V and 0 bases from J, the junction contained 12 bases not matched to a gene. Germline CDR1 MNHEY, CDR2 SMNVEV (reference sequence). This CDR3 has 17 residues. Sequencing used cDNA as its template, made by extracting RNA and reverse transcribing it. Sequencing was performed with immunoSEQ multiplex PCR; in TCRdb, only in-frame clones are kept and a portion is missing. The sample shows under 250,000 clones, 66% of them seen only once. Treatment reported: oral pan-JAK inhibitor, 5-10 mg twice daily. Lesional scalp punch biopsies and peripheral blood came from alopecia areata patients.

This sequence originates from a human donor with alopecia areata. J is TRBJ1-2 and V is TRBV27, with 7 bases matching TRBD1. Sequences were derived from CD4+ T cells sorted from blood, sampled between weeks 43 and 45, from a patient treated with tofacitinib. The CDR3 nucleotides are TGTGCCAGCAGTCGAAGAGGGACAGACGATGCTAACTATGGCTACACCTTC. It yields the protein CASSRRGTDDANYGYTF.